Described below is a single T cell receptor beta chain sequence and its context. The sample comes from a study of shared clonotypes between healthy human individuals. Here immunoSEQ multiplex PCR was the method, and the copy in TCRdb shows in-frame clones only, minus some. Among 600,000 to 750,000 clones, 80% to 95% were seen once, and the ten largest hold 30% to 40%. The material sequenced was memory CD8+ T cells from PBMCs. Subset given: CD45RO+ cells pooled with CCR7-negative TemRA cells. The sequence came from a young man in good health. Some clones in this sample may be carry-over from other donors' samples.

The CDR3 DNA is TGTGCCAGCAGCCAAGATTGGACTAGCGGGAGTAGGGAGCAGTACTTC. Protein sequence: CASSQDWTSGSREQYF. This chain connects TRBV4-2 to TRBJ2-7, with 13 bases lining up with TRBD2. The V and J ends lost 0 bases and 7 bases, in that order; junction bases with no gene match: 6. CDR1 LGHNA and CDR2 YNFKEQ come from the germline V gene. CDR3 size: 16 residues.